This T cell receptor beta chain is drawn from a study of PD-L1 blockade in urothelial cancer (dated by TCRdb to the late 2010s). Some background on the complete study: All patients started therapy around 2014 and received atezolizumab 1,200 mg intravenously every 3 weeks. About 90% of the 29 patients were males with bladder-origin urothelial cancer, and about two thirds of the roughly 30 reported a prior smoking history. Patients had an ECOG performance status of 0 or 1 and had received between 0 and 3 prior chemotherapy regimens. Blood samples were analyzed at two time points: 3 weeks after treatment start (second dose) and 6 weeks after treatment start. Blood samples gave median yields of around 150,000 T cells and over 80,000 unique TCRs, along with a median clonality of around 0.075. An exploratory multi-omic analysis was conducted of the somatic, immune and clinical correlates of response to PD-L1 blockade with atezolizumab in urothelial cancer. TCR sequencing covered pretreatment tumor samples and matched, serially collected peripheral blood taken before and after atezolizumab treatment. Durable clinical benefit was defined as a progression-free survival longer than 6 months, and TCR features were additionally tested against progression-free survival and overall survival. In the same patients, pretreatment tumors underwent whole exome sequencing and RNA sequencing in addition to TCR sequencing. Durable clinical benefit was achieved by nine patients but not by the remaining 20. Under 30 patients had pretreatment blood TCR-seq, about 25 had at least one posttreatment blood collection, and about 25 had tumor TCR-seq. Findings and caveats that apply to the study as a whole: Patients with durable benefit showed greater expansion of tumor-associated TCR clones in peripheral blood 3 weeks after starting treatment (n ≈ 22, p = 0.022). Improved progression-free and overall survival was found to be associated with pretreatment peripheral blood TCR clonality below the median. Small sample size (n ≈ 29) and many exploratory analyses mean the results are intended to be hypothesis-generating.

From the germline V gene (reference sequence), CDR1 is MNHNY and CDR2 is SVGAGI. There are 15 amino acids in the CDR3, from cysteine to phenylalanine inclusive. Just the 45-base CDR3 DNA is kept, in frame starting at base 1. To estimate absolute template abundance from read counts, synthetic TCR analog templates were spiked into each PCR. Using the immunoSEQ assay, TCRbeta CDR3 regions were amplified from genomic DNA with bias-controlled V and J gene primers. Sequencing of rearranged TCRbeta segments was done at approximately 20X coverage. On the study's bioinformatics: Sequencing errors were corrected by clustering and CDR3s were annotated against IMGT to assign V, D and J genes. Only productive TCRbeta rearrangements were used in downstream analyses, excluding out-of-frame or stop-codon sequences. To compute clonality, Shannon entropy was normalized by the log of the number of unique productive sequences and then subtracted from one. Fisher's exact test with Benjamini-Hochberg correction, at a threshold of adjusted p below 0.01, was used to find clones that differed between time points or between blood and tumor. This immuneACCESS table, as held by TCRdb, lists in-frame sequences with V and J called but not all clones. Of the missing ones, under half trace to an unresolved V gene in checked studies; the others have no known cause. V, J and clone size are taken as reported in that table, and D and trimming were inferred from the DNA itself. Within this sample are 35,000 to 45,000 clones, with 80% to 95% of them counted one time only. The top ten constitute 8.3% of the sample.

The cohort included 29 patients with locally advanced or metastatic urothelial carcinoma who were treated at Memorial Sloan Kettering on a trial protocol. Peripheral blood mononuclear cells were collected pretreatment and during treatment, at between 1 and 8 total time points per patient. The Qiagen DNeasy Blood extraction kit was used to purify genomic DNA from total PBMCs and tumor samples. PBMCs were collected pretreatment and during treatment, and were isolated and stored as previously described. This clone was seen once. Its antigen remains undetermined. One end of the junction is discordant with germline, which a read error may explain.

The origin of this receptor is a man between 65 and 85 years old with urothelial cancer. Sequenced here: PBMCs, sampled around atezolizumab (anti-PD-L1) treatment. The chain is assembled from TRBV6-6 and TRBJ2-7, with 15 middle bases fitting TRBD2. The bases are TGTGCCAGCAGTGCCTCAACGGGACTAGCGGGAGGACCGAACTTC. The resulting protein is CASSASTGLAGGPNF.